What follows is one TCR beta chain and its context. What it binds is unknown. The data originate from a study of cytomegalovirus exposure and HLA in healthy donors. Study observations and caveats: Later analysis suggested most CMV-associated TCR beta chains were HLA-restricted. The dataset shows that most TCR sequences were rare, while some public TCRs occurred in many donors. Cytomegalovirus association was assigned to more than 150 TCR beta chains.

CDR3 length equals 12 residues. The V end was cut by 3 bases, the J end by 4 bases, with 4 bases between. Germline V CDR1 and CDR2: ENHRY, SYGVKD. 60 Vbeta and 13 Jbeta primers were used in PCR. Some clones are missing from TCRdb's copy, which holds only in-frame ones; the method was immunoSEQ multiplex PCR. The data show 250,000 to 350,000 clones, around 80% seen once. When sampled, the donors appeared nominally healthy, though they likely had unrecorded immune exposures. This chain connects TRBV10-3 to TRBJ1-5, with unresolved D. The clonotype was recovered from a girl aged 2 to 10 in good health and CMV-seronegative. The sample comprised PBMCs. The CDR3 DNA reads as TGTGCCATCAGTGACCAAAATCAGCCCCAGCATTTT. It encodes CAISDQNQPQHF.